Listed below are T cell receptor beta chains from one sample, sequenced in a study of a mutant IDH1 vaccine in newly diagnosed glioma. The method was immunoSEQ multiplex PCR; TCRdb's version includes in-frame clones alone and lacks a portion of them. The table lists over 45,000 clones, about nine tenths of them singletons. This sample comprised PBMCs, obtained from a glioma patient treated with radiotherapy, temozolomide or both. All receptors derive from a man aged 50-60 years with glioma. Both conserved end residues are part of each CDR3.

TRBV19	TRBJ1-4	CASRGSSTNEKLFF
TRBV27	TRBJ2-1	CASTGGGNEQFF
TRBV4-3	TRBJ2-7	CASSQDASGEYEQYF
TRBV6-5	TRBJ1-1	CASSTTWFTEAFF
TRBV18	TRBJ1-1	CASSPFGPGGQNTEAFF
TRBV27	TRBJ1-2	CASSFERRGYGYTF
TRBV5-4	TRBJ2-3	CASSTGSGGTDTQYF
TRBV11-2	TRBJ1-1	CASRSTGRNTEAFF
TRBV19	TRBJ1-5	CASSIVGRYNQPQHF
TRBV30	TRBJ2-7	CAWCNRDGTYEQYF